The clone carrying this TCR beta chain was observed a handful of times. The antigen is not known. Profiled with immunoSEQ multiplex PCR; TCRdb holds only in-frame clones, not every one. The repertoire holds 75,000 to 95,000 clones, with 92% as singletons. Stable vitiligo meant no lesion change over the previous 6 months. The data are from a study of resident and recirculating memory T cells in vitiligo. The CDR3 loop spans 15 amino acids. The V gene's germline CDR1 is SGHRS and CDR2 YFSETQ. The V and J ends lost 7 bases and 0 bases, in that order; junction bases with no gene match: 7. Overall study results and limits: No single dominant TCR clone appeared; lesion clonality varied.

Sequences were obtained from blood. The chain joins TRBV5-1 to TRBJ2-1; TRBD2 matches at 7 bases. The sequence derives from a male donor with vitiligo. The CDR3 DNA reads TGCGCCAGCGGAGGTGGCGGGAGCTCCTACAATGAGCAGTTCTTC. Translating gives CASGGGGSSYNEQFF.